This T cell receptor beta chain was documented in a study of T cells in Graves' hyperthyroidism and ophthalmopathy. For the study at large: Initial diagnosis, before any treatment, was when peripheral blood was collected. General study findings and limits: A median about 7 months before onset, the model predicted ophthalmopathy.

It was RNA transcripts that yielded the amplified TCR beta CDR3 regions. RT-PCR in the first round (using the HTBI primer set) targeted the TCR CDR3. MiXCR, run by TCRdb on the multiplex PCR reads, gives a single entry per CDR3 protein. The sample contains roughly 700,000 distinct CDR3 sequences, 15% to 20% of which appear only once. Patients aged 18 to 65 had newly diagnosed hyperthyroidism of under 2 months' duration. Cells are PBMCs isolated from about 10 ml of fresh blood. This clonotype has more than one count but fewer than ten. Its antigen remains unknown. Germline CDR1 SGHRS, CDR2 YFSETQ. This CDR3 has 15 residues. V was cut by 0 bases and J by 4 bases, with 12 bases left in between.

This clonotype was obtained from a man over 45 with Graves' hyperthyroidism. The sample was blood. The chain uses TRBV5-1 and TRBJ2-3; D is uncertain. CDR3 nucleotides: TGCGCCAGCAGCTTGGTGACGAACCCAGCAGATACGCAGTATTTT. It specifies CASSLVTNPADTQYF.